The TCR beta chain under discussion was sequenced for a study of blood T cell repertoires in COVID-19. Germline CDR1 reads SGHTA; CDR2 reads FQGTGA. This CDR3 contains 19 residues. V dropped 5 bases and J dropped 6; count of bases not matched to a gene: 24. The assay was immunoSEQ multiplex PCR, and TCRdb's table has in-frame clones only and misses some. The sample shows 95,000 to 100,000 clones, around 85% of them seen only once. The sample was peripheral blood. The chain is built from TRBV7-3 and TRBJ1-2; 7 bases fit TRBD1. This receptor was obtained from an older woman with acute or convalescent COVID-19. The CDR3 loop is CASSHPDEKDRVVSDGYTF. The CDR3 nucleotides read TGTGCCAGCAGCCATCCAGACGAAAAAGACAGGGTGGTGTCGGATGGCTACACCTTC.